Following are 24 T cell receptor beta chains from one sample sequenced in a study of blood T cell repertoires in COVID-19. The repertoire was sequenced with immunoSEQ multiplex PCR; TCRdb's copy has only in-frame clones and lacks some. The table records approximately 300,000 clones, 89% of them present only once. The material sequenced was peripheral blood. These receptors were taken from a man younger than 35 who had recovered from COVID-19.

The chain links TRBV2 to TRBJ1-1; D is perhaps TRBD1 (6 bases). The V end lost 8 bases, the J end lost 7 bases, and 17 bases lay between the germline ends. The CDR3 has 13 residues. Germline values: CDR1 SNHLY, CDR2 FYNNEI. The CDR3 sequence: CASASGGAIEAFF. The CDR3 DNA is TGTGCCAGCGCCTCGGGGGGGGCTATTGAAGCTTTCTTT.

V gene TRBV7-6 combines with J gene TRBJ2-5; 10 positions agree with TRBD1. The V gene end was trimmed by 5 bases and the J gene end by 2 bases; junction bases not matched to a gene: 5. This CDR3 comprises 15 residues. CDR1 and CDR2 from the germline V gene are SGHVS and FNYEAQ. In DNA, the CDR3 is TGTGCCAGCAGCCTAGGGACAGGGGAGCAAGAGACCCAGTACTTC. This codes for CASSLGTGEQETQYF. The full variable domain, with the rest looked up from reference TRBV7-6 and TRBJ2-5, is GAGVSQSPRYKVTKRGQDVALRCDPISGHVSLYWYRQALGQGPEFLTYFNYEAQQDKSGLPNDRFSAERPEGSISTLTIQRTEQRDSAMYRCASSLGTGEQETQYFGPGTRLLVL.

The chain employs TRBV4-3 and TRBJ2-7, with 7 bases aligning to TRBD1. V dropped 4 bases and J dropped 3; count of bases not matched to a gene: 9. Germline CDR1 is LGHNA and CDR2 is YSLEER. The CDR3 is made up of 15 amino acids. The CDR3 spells CASSLRTGGLYEQYF. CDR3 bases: TGCGCCAGCAGCCTACGGACAGGCGGCCTCTACGAGCAGTACTTC.

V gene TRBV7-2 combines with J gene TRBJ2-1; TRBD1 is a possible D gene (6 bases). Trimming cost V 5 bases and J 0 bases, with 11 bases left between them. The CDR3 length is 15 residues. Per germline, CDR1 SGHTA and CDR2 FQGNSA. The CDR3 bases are TGTGCCAGCAGCGCAGACAGGAGCTCCTACAATGAGCAGTTCTTC. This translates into CASSADRSSYNEQFF.

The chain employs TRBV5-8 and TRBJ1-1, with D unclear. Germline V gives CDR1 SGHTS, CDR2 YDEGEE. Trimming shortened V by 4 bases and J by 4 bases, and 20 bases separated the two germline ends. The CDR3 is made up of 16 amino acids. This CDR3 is CASSPILRVGSTEAFF. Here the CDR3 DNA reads TGTGCCAGCAGCCCCATTTTGAGGGTGGGGAGCACTGAAGCTTTCTTT.

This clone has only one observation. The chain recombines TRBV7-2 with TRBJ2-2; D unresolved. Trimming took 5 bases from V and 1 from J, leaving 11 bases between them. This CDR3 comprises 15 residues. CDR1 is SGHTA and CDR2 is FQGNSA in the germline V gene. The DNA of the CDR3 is TGTGCCAGCAGCCCAACTCGGGTGAACACCGGGGAGCTGTTTTTT. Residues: CASSPTRVNTGELFF.

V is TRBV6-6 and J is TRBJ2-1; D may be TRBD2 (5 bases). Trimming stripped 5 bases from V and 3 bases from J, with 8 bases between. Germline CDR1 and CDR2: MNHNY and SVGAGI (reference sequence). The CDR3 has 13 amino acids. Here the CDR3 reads CASSTSIYNEQFF. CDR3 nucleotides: TGTGCCAGCAGTACTAGTATCTACAATGAGCAGTTCTTC.

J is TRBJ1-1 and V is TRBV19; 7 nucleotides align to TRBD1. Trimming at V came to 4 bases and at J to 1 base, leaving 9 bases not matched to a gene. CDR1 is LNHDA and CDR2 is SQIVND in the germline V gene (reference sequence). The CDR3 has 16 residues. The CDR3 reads CASSTPGGLKNTEAFF. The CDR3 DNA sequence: TGTGCCAGTAGTACCCCAGGGGGGCTTAAGAACACTGAAGCTTTCTTT.

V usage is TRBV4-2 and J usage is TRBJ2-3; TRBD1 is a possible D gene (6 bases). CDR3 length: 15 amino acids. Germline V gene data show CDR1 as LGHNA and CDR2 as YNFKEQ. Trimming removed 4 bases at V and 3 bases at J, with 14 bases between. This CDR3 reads CASSRAGQGTDTQYF. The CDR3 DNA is TGTGCCAGCAGCCGGGCCGGGCAGGGGACAGATACGCAGTATTTT.

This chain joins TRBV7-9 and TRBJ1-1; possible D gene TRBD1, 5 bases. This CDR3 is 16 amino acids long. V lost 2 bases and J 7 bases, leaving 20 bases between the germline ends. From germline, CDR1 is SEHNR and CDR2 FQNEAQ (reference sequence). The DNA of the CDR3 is TGTGCCAGCAGCTTATGGCAGGGAATGATAGTTGATGAAGCTTTCTTT. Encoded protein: CASSLWQGMIVDEAFF.

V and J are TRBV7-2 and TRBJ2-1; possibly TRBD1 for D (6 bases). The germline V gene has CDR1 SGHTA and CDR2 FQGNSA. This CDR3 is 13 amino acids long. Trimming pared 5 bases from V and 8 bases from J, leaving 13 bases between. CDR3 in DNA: TGTGCCAGCAGCCAGGGGTGGGTCGATGAGCAGTTCTTC. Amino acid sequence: CASSQGWVDEQFF.

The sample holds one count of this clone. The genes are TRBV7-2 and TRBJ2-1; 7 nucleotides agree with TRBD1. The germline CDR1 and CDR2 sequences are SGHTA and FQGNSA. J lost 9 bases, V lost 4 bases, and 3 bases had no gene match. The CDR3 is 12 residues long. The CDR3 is CASSSRQGEQFF. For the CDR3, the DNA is TGTGCCAGCAGCTCCAGACAGGGTGAGCAGTTCTTC.

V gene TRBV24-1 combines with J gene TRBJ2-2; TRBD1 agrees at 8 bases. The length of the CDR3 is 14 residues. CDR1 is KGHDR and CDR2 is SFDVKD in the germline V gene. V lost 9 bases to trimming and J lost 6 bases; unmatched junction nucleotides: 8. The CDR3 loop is CATYRTGYSGELFF. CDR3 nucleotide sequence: TGTGCCACCTACCGGACAGGGTATTCCGGGGAGCTGTTTTTT.

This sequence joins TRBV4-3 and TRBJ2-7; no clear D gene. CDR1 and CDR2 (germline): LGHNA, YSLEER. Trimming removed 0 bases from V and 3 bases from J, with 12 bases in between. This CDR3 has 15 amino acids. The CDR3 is CASSQDLDTVYEQYF. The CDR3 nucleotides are TGCGCCAGCAGCCAAGATTTAGACACTGTCTACGAGCAGTACTTC.

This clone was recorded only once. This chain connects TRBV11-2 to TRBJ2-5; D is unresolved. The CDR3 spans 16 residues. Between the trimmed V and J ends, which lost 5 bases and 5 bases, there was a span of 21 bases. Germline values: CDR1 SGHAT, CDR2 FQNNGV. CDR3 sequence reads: CASSPRLDEVGETQYF. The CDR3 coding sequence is TGTGCCAGCAGCCCACGACTCGACGAGGTGGGTGAGACCCAGTACTTC.

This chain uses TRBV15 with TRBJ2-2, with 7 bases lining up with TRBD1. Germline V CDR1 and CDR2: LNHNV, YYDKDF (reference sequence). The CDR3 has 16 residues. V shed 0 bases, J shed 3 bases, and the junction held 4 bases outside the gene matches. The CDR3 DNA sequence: TGTGCCACCAGCAGAGATCAGGGGGAGTACACCGGGGAGCTGTTTTTT. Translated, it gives CATSRDQGEYTGELFF.

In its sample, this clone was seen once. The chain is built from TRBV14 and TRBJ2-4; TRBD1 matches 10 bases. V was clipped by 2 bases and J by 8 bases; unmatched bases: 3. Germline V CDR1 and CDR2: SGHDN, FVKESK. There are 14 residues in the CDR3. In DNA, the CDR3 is TGTGCCAGCAGCCAACGACAGGGGGCTCACATTCAGTACTTC. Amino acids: CASSQRQGAHIQYF.

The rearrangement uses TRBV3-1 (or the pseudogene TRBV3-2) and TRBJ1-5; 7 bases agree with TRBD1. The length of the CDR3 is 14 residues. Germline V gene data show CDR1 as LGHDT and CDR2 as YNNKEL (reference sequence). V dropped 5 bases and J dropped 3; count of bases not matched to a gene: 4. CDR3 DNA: TGTGCCAGCAGCAGACAGGGTTTCAATCAGCCCCAGCATTTT. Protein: CASSRQGFNQPQHF.

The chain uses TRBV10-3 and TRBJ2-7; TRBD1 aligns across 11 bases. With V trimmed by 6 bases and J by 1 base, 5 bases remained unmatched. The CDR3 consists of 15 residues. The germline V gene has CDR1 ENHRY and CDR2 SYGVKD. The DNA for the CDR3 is TGTGCCATCAGGGGGACAGGGGGAAGGTCCTACGAGCAGTACTTC. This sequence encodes CAIRGTGGRSYEQYF.

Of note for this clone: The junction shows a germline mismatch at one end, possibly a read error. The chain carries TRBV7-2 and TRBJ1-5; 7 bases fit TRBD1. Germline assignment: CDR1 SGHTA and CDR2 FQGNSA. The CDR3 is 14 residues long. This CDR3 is CASSLGTGYQPQHF. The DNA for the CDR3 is TGTGCCAGCAGCTTAGGGACAGGCTATCAACCCCAGCATTTT.

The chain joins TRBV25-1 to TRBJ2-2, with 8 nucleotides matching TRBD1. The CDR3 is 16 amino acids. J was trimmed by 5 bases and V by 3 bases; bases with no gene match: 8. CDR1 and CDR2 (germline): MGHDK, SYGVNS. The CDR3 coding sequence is TGTGCCAGCAGTGAGACAGGGGCCGGCCTGACCGGGGAGCTGTTTTTT. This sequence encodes CASSETGAGLTGELFF.

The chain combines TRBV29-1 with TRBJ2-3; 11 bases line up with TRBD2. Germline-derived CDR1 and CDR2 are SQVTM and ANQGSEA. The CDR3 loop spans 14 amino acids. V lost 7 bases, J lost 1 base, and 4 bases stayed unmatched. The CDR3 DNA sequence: TGCAGCGGTACACTAGCGGGAGGCACAGATACGCAGTATTTT. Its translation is CSGTLAGGTDTQYF.

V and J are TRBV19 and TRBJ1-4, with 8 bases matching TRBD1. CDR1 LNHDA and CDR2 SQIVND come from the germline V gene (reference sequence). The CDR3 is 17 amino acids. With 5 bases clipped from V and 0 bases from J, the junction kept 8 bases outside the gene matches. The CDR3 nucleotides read TGTGCCAGTAGTGGGGGGACAGGCCACGCAACTAATGAAAAACTGTTTTTT. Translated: CASSGGTGHATNEKLFF.

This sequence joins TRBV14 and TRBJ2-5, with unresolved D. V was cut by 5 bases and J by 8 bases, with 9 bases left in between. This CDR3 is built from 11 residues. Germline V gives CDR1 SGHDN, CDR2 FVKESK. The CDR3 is CASSSGITQYF. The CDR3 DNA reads TGTGCCAGCAGCTCAGGAATCACCCAGTACTTC.